Following are 5 T cell receptor beta chains from one sample sequenced in a study of T-cell reconstitution after alpha-beta-depleted transplantation in children. A TCRbeta library incorporating unique molecular identifiers was prepared. In TCRdb, the PCR reads were re-called with MiXCR into one record per CDR3 protein. The sample shows about 610,000 distinct CDR3 sequences, over 9.5% of them seen only once. The sequenced sample was PBMCs from the stem cell graft donor, obtained from the stem cell graft. Source of these receptors: a human donor who donated a stem cell graft to a child with acute myeloid leukemia.

This clonotype was counted at least ten times. The genes are TRBV27 and TRBJ2-2; D is unclear. CDR1 MNHEY and CDR2 SMNVEV come from the germline V gene (reference sequence). V lost 7 bases and J lost 2, with 8 bases in between. The CDR3 loop spans 13 amino acids. In DNA form, the CDR3 reads TGTGCCAGCAAAGGGCCCAACACCGGGGAGCTGTTTTTT. The encoded protein is CASKGPNTGELFF.

The sample holds many counts of this clonotype. The chain carries TRBV10-2 and TRBJ2-1; 12 nucleotides match TRBD2. Germline values: CDR1 WSHSY, CDR2 SAAADI. J lost 5 bases, V lost 6 bases, and 5 bases had no gene match. The CDR3 covers 15 residues. This chain's CDR3 is CASSWTSGTNNEQFF. In DNA form, the CDR3 reads TGCGCCAGCAGCTGGACTAGCGGGACTAACAATGAGCAGTTCTTC.

This clonotype was detected ten times or more. This chain connects TRBV20-1 to TRBJ1-1; D gene ambiguous. Germline V gene sequence: CDR1 DFQATT, CDR2 SNEGSKA (reference sequence). CDR3 length: 12 residues. V was shortened by 3 bases and J by 0 bases, with 5 bases between the two germline ends. CDR3 DNA sequence: TGCAGTGCTAGCCGTATGAACACTGAAGCTTTCTTT. This translates into CSASRMNTEAFF.

This clonotype was detected many times. V usage is TRBV12-3 or TRBV12-4 and J usage is TRBJ2-5; a weak D match, TRBD2 (6 bases). V was clipped by 7 bases and J by 5 bases, with 17 bases between them. The CDR3 loop spans 14 amino acids. The CDR3 is CASTPISGGETQYF. Written as DNA, the CDR3 is TGTGCCAGCACCCCCATATCAGGAGGGGAGACCCAGTACTTC.

The chain recombines TRBV12-3 or TRBV12-4 with TRBJ2-5; 10 nucleotides match TRBD2. V gave up 6 bases and J gave up 5 bases; unmatched junction bases: 12. The CDR3 has 16 residues. CDR3 in DNA: TGTGCCAGCAGCTCCAGGTCTAGCGGGAGTCGGGAGACCCAGTACTTC. Encoded protein: CASSSRSSGSRETQYF.